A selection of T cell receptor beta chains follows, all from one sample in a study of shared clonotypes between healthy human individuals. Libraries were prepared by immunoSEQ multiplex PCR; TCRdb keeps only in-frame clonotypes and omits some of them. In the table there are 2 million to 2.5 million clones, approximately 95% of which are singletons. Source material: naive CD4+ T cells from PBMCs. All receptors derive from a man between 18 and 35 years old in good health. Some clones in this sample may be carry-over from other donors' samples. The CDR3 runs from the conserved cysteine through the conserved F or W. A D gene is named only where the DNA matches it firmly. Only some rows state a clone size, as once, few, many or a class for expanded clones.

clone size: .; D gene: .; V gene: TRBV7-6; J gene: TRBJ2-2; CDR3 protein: CASSLAGIRGELFF; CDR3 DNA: TGTGCCAGCAGCTTAGCAGGGATTCGAGGGGAGCTGTTTTTT
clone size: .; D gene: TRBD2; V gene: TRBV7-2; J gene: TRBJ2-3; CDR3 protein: CASTLSGSSGMTDTQYF; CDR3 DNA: TGTGCCAGCACCCTATCGGGTTCCAGCGGGATGACAGATACGCAGTATTTT
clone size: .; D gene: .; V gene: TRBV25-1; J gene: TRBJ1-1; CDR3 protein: CASSDSAGMNTEAFF; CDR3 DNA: TGTGCCAGCAGTGATTCGGCCGGAATGAACACTGAAGCTTTCTTT
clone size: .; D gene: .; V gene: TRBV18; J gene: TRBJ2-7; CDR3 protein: CASSPKGTKIYEQYF; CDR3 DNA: TGTGCCAGCTCACCGAAGGGTACGAAAATCTACGAGCAGTACTTC
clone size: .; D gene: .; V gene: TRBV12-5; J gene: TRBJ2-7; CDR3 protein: CASGLVSGNWGEQYF; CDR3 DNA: TGTGCTAGTGGTTTGGTAAGCGGCAACTGGGGCGAGCAGTACTTC
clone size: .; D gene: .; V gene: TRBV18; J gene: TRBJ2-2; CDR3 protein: CASSPQSVRITGELFF; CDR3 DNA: TGTGCCAGCTCACCACAATCCGTCAGGATCACCGGGGAGCTGTTTTTT
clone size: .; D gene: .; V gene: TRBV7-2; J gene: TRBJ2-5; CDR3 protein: CASSLFTYQETQYF; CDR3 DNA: TGTGCCAGCAGCTTATTTACTTATCAAGAGACCCAGTACTTC
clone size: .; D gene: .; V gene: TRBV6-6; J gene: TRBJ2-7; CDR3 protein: CASIPGVTHGHEQYF; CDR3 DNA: TGTGCCAGCATCCCGGGAGTGACCCACGGTCACGAGCAGTACTTC
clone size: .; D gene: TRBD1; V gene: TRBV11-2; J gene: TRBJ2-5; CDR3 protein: CASSSRQGMQETQYF; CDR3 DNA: TGTGCCAGCAGCTCCCGACAGGGGATGCAAGAGACCCAGTACTTC
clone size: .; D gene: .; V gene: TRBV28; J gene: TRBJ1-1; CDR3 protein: CASSPLTGEAFF; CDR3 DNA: TGTGCCAGCAGCCCCCTTACGGGTGAAGCTTTCTTT
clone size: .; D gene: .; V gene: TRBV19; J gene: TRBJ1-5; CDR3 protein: CASSMNTRYQPQHF; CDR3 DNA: TGTGCCAGTAGTATGAACACTAGGTACCAGCCCCAGCATTTT
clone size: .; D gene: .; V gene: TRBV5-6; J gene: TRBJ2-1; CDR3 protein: CASSFRGADEQFF; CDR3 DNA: TGTGCCAGCAGCTTTCGTGGGGCGGATGAGCAGTTCTTC
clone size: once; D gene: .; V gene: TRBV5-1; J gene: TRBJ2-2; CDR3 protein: CASSLDQGTGELFF; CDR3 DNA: TGCGCCAGCAGCTTGGACCAGGGCACCGGGGAGCTGTTTTTT
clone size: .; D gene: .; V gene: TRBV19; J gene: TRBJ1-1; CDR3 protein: CASSLLGWGQANTEAFF; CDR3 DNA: TGTGCCAGTAGCCTACTTGGGTGGGGACAAGCGAACACTGAAGCTTTCTTT
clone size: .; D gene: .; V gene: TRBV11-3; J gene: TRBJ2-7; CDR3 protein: CASSLGAGPYEQYF; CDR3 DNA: TGTGCCAGCAGCTTAGGGGCAGGACCTTACGAGCAGTACTTC
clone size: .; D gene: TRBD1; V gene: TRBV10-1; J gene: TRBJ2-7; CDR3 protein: CASSRQGAGEQYF; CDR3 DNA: TGCGCCAGCAGTCGACAGGGGGCAGGGGAGCAGTACTTC
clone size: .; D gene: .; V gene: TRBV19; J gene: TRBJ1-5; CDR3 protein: CASNRENQPQHF; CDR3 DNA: TGTGCCAGCAACCGGGAAAATCAGCCCCAGCATTTT
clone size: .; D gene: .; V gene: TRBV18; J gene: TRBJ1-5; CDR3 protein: CASSPETGLQPQHF; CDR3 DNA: TGTGCCAGCTCACCCGAAACAGGACTCCAGCCCCAGCATTTT
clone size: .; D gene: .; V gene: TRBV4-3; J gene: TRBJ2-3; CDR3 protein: CASSQVLAPTDTQYF; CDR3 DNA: TGCGCCAGCAGCCAAGTTCTGGCCCCCACAGATACGCAGTATTTT
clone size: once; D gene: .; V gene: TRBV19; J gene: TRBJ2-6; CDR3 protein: CASNVYSGANVLTF; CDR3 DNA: TGTGCCAGTAACGTTTACTCTGGGGCCAACGTCCTGACTTTC
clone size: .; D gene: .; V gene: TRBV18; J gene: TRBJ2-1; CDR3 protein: CASSQGNEQFF; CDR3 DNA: TGTGCCAGCTCACAGGGGAATGAGCAGTTCTTC
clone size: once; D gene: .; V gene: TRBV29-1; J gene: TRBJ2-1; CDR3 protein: CSVEPENEQFF; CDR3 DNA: TGCAGCGTGGAGCCAGAGAATGAGCAGTTCTTC
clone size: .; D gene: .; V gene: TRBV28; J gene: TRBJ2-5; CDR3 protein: CASRGSKETQYF; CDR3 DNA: TGTGCCAGCAGAGGCAGCAAGGAGACCCAGTACTTC
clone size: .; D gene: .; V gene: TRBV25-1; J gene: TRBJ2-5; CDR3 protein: CASSDVRGTQETQYF; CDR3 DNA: TGTGCCAGCAGTGACGTGCGAGGGACCCAAGAGACCCAGTACTTC
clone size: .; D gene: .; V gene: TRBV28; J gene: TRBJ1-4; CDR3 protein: CASSIGATNEKLFF; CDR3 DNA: TGTGCCAGCAGTATTGGAGCAACTAATGAAAAACTGTTTTTT
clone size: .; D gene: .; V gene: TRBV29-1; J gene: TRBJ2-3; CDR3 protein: CSVDYIGKSTDTQYF; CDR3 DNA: TGCAGCGTTGATTATATAGGGAAAAGCACAGATACGCAGTATTTT
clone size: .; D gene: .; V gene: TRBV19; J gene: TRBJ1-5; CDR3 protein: CASSIQGRAPSQPQHF; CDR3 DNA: TGTGCCAGTAGTATTCAGGGCAGGGCCCCAAGTCAGCCCCAGCATTTT
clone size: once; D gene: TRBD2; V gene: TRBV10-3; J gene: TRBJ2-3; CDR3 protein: CAISARGLAGGSGTDTQYF; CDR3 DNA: TGTGCCATCAGTGCTCGTGGACTAGCGGGAGGATCGGGCACAGATACGCAGTATTTT
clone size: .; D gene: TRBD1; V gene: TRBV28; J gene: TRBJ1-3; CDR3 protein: CASRRQGSGNTIYF; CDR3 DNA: TGTGCCAGCAGAAGACAGGGCTCTGGAAACACCATATATTTT
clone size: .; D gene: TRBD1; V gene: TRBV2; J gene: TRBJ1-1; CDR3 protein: CASRTGGFGDTEAFF; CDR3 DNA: TGTGCCAGCAGAACAGGGGGCTTCGGGGACACTGAAGCTTTCTTT
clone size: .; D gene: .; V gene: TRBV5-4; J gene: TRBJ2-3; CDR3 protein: CASSLNGDTQYF; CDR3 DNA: TGTGCCAGCAGCTTAAACGGAGATACGCAGTATTTT
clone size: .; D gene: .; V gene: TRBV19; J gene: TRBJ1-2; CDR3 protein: CASSLTRNYGYTF; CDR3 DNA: TGTGCCAGTAGTCTCACCCGGAACTATGGCTACACCTTC
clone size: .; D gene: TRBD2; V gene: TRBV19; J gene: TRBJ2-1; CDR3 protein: CASGGAGGSREQFF; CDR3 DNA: TGTGCCAGTGGTGGAGCGGGAGGTTCCCGTGAGCAGTTCTTC
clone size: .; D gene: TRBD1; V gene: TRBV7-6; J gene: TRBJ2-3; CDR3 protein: CASSLSGTGATDTQYF; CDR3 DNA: TGTGCCAGCAGCCTTTCTGGGACAGGGGCCACAGATACGCAGTATTTT
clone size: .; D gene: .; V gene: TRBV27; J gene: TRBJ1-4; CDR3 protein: CASSFSGGALELFF; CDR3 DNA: TGTGCCAGCAGTTTTAGCGGAGGGGCCTTGGAACTGTTTTTT
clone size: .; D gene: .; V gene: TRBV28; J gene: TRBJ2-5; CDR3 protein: CASRTSGVVQETQYF; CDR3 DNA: TGTGCCAGCAGGACCTCGGGGGTAGTCCAAGAGACCCAGTACTTC
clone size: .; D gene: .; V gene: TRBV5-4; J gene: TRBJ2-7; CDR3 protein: CASSPGGGLEYF; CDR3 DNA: TGTGCCAGCAGCCCCGGTGGGGGGCTGGAGTACTTC
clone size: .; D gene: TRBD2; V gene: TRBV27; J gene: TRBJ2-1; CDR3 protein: CASSSLWLAGDNEQFF; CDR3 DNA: TGTGCCAGCAGTTCCCTCTGGCTAGCGGGGGACAATGAGCAGTTCTTC
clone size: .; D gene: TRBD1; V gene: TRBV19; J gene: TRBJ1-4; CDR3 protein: CASSMRDSNEKLFF; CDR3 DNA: TGTGCCAGTAGTATGAGGGACAGTAATGAAAAACTGTTTTTT
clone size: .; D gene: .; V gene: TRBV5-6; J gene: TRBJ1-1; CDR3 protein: CASMVQGTEAFF; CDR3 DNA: TGTGCCAGCATGGTACAGGGCACTGAAGCTTTCTTT
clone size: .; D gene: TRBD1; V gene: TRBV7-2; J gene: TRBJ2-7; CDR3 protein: CASSLQGRGLPYEQYF; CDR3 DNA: TGTGCCAGCAGCTTACAAGGCAGGGGGCTTCCCTACGAGCAGTACTTC
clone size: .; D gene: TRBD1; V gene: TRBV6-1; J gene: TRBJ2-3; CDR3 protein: CASSATGAEDTQYF; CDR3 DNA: TGTGCCAGCAGTGCAACAGGGGCGGAAGATACGCAGTATTTT
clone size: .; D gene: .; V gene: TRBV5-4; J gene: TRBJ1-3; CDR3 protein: CASSLGHGTGSEGNTIYF; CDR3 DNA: TGTGCCAGCAGCTTGGGGCACGGAACAGGGTCGGAAGGAAACACCATATATTTT
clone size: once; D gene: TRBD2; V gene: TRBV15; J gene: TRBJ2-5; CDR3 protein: CATSRRDRASGSFWAETQYF; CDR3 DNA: TGTGCCACCAGCAGAAGAGATAGGGCTAGCGGGAGTTTTTGGGCAGAGACCCAGTACTTC
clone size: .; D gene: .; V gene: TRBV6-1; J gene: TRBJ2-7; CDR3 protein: CASGIDTLTYEQYF; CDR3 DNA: TGTGCCAGCGGGATTGACACCTTAACCTACGAGCAGTACTTC
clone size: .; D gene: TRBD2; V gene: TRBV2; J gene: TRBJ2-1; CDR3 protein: CASSVLAGGQDEQFF; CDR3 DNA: TGTGCCAGCAGTGTCCTAGCGGGAGGTCAGGATGAGCAGTTCTTC